This T cell receptor (beta chain) was retrieved from a study of blood T cell repertoires in COVID-19 (dated by TCRdb to the early 2020s). General notes on the study: Samples from collaborators originated in the United States, Italy and Spain and spanned both the acute and convalescent phases of COVID-19. The prospective study material was composed of cDNA or gDNA derived from T cells, B-cell-depleted T cells, or PBMCs. Subjects who had been exposed to COVID-19, were actively infected with it, or had recovered from it provided the deeply sampled blood TCRbeta repertoires that made up the dataset. A freely available public database, intended as a resource for researchers studying the immune response to SARS-CoV-2, is where the repertoires were released. Samples were obtained from the ongoing ImmuneRACE study (first 160 participants) and from 950 to 1,500 subjects provided by 6 global collaborators. Sample metadata almost always included a de-identified subject ID, COVID-19 status, age in years and sex. Where available, HLA class I and class II types were taken from metadata supplied by the sample provider and were not determined by assay-based typing.

The immunoSEQ Assay, a bias-controlled multiplex PCR, was used to amplify TCRbeta CDR3 regions from genomic DNA. Concerning the study's data processing: The number of nucleated cells in each sample was estimated from the amplification of reference gene primers within the assay. Sequence reads were collapsed and filtered to measure the absolute abundance of every unique TCRbeta CDR3 rearrangement. For each sample, productive Simpson clonality was calculated as the square root of Simpson's diversity index over productive rearrangements. Imported from immuneACCESS, the table was reduced by TCRdb to in-frame sequences with V and J called. These copies leave out some clones; in studies compared against another copy, an unresolved V gene accounts for under half, and the cause of the remainder is not known. That table gives V, J and clone size, and the DNA gave D and trimming. Here the sample has a few hundred thousand clones; roughly 87% occur a single time. The ten largest account for about 8.9% of the sample.

Of note for this clone: Its recognized antigen is unknown. No much larger clone exists at a distance of one base, and base qualities are not known.

Participants in the prospective study were enrolled through a virtual design, were aged roughly 18 to 90 years, and lived in roughly 26 United States geographic areas. To assign participants to cohorts, the prospective study relied on clinical history that participants themselves reported in a screening survey and a study questionnaire. Recovered participants in ImmuneRACE Cohort 3 were defined by two consecutive negative NP/OP PCR tests, clearance by a healthcare professional, or resolution of symptoms. In the prospective study, mobile phlebotomists collected whole blood, serum and a nasopharyngeal or oropharyngeal swab from each participant. Participants in the prospective study had the option to provide additional blood draws and questionnaires over an approximately 2-month period. Before DNA extraction, blood samples from the prospective study were shipped at room temperature or frozen. Overall study outcomes, separate from this receptor: The amount of clinical and demographic metadata varied by source and participant and was provided uncurated.

A distance of 9 bases separates the germline ends of V and J, which lose 1 base and 5 bases respectively. The CDR3 contains 13 residues, cysteine and phenylalanine counted. The kept DNA is CDR3 alone, 39 bases in frame from the first base. Material: PBMCs or T cells enriched from blood (not recorded which). The clonotype comes from a woman younger than 35 who had recovered from COVID-19. The rearranged segments are TRBV12-3 or TRBV12-4 and TRBJ2-7; confidence is insufficient to name the D gene. The CDR3 protein sequence reads: CASSLDGLHEQYF. The DNA reads TGTGCCAGCAGTTTAGACGGGTTACACGAGCAGTACTTC.